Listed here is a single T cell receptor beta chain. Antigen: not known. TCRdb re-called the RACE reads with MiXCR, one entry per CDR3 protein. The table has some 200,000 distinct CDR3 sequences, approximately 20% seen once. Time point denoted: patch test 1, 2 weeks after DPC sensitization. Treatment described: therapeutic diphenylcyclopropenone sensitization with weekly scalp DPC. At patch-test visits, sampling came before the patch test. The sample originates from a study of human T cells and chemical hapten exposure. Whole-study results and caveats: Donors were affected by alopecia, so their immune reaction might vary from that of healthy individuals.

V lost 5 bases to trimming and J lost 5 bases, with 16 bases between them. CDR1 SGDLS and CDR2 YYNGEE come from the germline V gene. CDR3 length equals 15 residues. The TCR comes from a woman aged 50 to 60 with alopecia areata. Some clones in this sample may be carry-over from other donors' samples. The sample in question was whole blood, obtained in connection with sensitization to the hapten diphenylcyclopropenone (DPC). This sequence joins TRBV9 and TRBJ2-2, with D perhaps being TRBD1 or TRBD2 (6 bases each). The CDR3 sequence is CASSRSGGRTGELFF. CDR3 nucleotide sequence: TGTGCCAGCAGTAGGTCCGGGGGCCGGACCGGGGAGCTGTTTTTT.